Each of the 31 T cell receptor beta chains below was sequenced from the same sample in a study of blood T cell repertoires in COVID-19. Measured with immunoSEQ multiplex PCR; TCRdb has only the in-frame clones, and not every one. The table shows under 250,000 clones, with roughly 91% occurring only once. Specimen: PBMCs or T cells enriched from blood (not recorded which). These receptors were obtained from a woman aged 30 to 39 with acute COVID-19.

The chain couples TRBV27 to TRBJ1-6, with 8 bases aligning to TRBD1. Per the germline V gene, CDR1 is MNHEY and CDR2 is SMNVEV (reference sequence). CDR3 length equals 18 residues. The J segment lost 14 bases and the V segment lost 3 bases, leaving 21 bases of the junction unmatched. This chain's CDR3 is CASSFCPGGKTFLSALHF. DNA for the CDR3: TGTGCCAGCAGTTTTTGCCCAGGGGGCAAGACTTTCCTTAGCGCCCTCCACTTT.

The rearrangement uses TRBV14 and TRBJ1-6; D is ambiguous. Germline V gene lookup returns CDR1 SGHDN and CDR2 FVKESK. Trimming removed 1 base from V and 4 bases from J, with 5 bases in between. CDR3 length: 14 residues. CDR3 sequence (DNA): TGTGCCAGCAGCCAAGGGCGGTATAATTCACCCCTCCACTTT. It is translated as CASSQGRYNSPLHF.

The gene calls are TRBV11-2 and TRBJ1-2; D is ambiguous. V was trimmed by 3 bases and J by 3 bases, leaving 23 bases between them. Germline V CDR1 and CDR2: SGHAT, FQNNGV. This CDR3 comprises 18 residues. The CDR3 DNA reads TGTGCCAGCAGCTTTTATTTCGGTTTCGGGAGGGAGGACTATGGCTACACCTTC. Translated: CASSFYFGFGREDYGYTF.

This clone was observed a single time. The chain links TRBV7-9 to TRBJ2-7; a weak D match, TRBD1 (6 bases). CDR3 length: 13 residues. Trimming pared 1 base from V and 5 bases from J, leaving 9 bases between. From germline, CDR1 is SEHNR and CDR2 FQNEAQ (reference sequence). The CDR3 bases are TGTGCCAGCAGCTTAGTAAACAGGGACGAGCAGTACTTC. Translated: CASSLVNRDEQYF.

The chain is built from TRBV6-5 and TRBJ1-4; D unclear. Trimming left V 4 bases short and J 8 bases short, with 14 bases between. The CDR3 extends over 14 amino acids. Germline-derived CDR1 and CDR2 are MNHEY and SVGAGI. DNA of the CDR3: TGTGCCAGCAGTTCCTCCGGGGAACGCGAAAAACTGTTTTTT. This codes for CASSSSGEREKLFF.

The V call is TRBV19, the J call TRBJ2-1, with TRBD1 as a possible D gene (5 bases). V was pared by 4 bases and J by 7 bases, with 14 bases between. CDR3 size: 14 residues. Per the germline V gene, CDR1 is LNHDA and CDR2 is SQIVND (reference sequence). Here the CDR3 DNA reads TGTGCCAGTAGTACTATCCAGGGCTGGAATGAGCAGTTCTTC. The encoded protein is CASSTIQGWNEQFF. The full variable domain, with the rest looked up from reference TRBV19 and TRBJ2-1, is DGGITQSPKYLFRKEGQNVTLSCEQNLNHDAMYWYRQDPGQGLRLIYYSQIVNDFQKGDIAEGYSVSREKKESFPLTVTSAQKNPTAFYLCASSTIQGWNEQFFGPGTRLTVL.

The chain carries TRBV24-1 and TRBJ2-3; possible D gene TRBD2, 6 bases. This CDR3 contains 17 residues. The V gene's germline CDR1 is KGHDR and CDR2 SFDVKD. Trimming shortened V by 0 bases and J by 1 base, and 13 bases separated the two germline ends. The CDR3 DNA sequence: TGTGCCACCAGTGATTTGAGGCGGGGAGGAGGCACAGATACGCAGTATTTT. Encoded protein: CATSDLRRGGGTDTQYF.

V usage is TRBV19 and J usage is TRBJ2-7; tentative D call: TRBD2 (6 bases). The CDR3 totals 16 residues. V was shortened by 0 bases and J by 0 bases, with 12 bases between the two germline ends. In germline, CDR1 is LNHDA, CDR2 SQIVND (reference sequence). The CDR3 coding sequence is TGTGCCAGTAGTATAGATCTTAGCGGTCCCTCCTACGAGCAGTACTTC. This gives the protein CASSIDLSGPSYEQYF.

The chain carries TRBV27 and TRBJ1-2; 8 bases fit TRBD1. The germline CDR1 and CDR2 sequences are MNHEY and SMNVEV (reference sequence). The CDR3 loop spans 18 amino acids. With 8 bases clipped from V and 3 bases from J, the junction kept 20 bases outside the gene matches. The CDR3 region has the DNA TGTGCCAGCCGGGCCTCGGCGGACAGGGCAGCTACACACTATGGCTACACCTTC. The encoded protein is CASRASADRAATHYGYTF.

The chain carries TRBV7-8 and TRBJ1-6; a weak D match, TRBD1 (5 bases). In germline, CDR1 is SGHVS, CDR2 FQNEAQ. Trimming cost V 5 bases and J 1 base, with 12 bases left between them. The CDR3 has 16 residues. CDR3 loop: CASSPGRGSYNSPLHF. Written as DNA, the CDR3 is TGTGCCAGCAGCCCTGGGCGGGGGTCCTATAATTCACCCCTCCACTTT.

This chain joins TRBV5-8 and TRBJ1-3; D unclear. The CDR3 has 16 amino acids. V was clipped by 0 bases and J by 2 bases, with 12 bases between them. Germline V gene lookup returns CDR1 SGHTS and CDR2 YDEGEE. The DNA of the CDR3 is TGTGCCAGCAGCTTGGTTCCCGGGGTTCCTGGAAACACCATATATTTT. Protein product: CASSLVPGVPGNTIYF.

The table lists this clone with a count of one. In DNA, the CDR3 is TGTGCCAGCTCAGGGGATCGAAACTACGAGCAGTACTTC. As protein: CASSGDRNYEQYF. The V call is TRBV13, the J call TRBJ2-7, with D tentatively TRBD1 (6 bases). CDR3 length: 13 residues. V was cut by 8 bases and J by 3 bases, with 14 bases left in between. Germline V gene lookup returns CDR1 PRHDT and CDR2 FYEKMQ (reference sequence).

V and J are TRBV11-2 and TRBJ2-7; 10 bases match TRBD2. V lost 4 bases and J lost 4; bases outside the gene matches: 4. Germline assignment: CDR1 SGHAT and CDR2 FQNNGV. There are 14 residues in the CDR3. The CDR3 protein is CASSYSGGPYEQYF. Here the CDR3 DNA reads TGTGCCAGCAGCTATAGCGGGGGGCCTTACGAGCAGTACTTC.

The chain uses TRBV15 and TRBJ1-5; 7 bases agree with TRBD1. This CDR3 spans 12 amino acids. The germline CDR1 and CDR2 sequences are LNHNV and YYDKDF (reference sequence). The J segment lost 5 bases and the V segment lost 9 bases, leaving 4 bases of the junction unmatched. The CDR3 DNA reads TGTGCCACGAGCGACAGGGATCAGCCCCAGCATTTT. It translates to CATSDRDQPQHF.

CDR3 protein: CASSLHSGANVLTF. DNA for the CDR3: TGTGCCAGCAGCTTGCACTCTGGGGCCAACGTCCTGACTTTC. The chain employs TRBV5-6 and TRBJ2-6; D is undetermined. Looked up from germline, CDR1 is SGHDT and CDR2 is YYEEEE. V dropped 1 base and J dropped 0 bases, with 2 bases sitting between them. The CDR3 is 14 residues long.

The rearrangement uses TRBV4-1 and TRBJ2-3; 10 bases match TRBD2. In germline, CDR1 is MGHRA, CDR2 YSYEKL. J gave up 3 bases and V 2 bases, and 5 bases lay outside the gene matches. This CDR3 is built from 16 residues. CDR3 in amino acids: CASSQMRLAGTDTQYF. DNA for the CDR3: TGCGCCAGCAGCCAAATGCGACTAGCGGGTACAGATACGCAGTATTTT.

CDR3 sequence (DNA): TGTGCCAGCAGTGAAGAGGCAGGGGGTGGGAAAGAGACCCAGTACTTC. It is translated as CASSEEAGGGKETQYF. The chain couples TRBV6-1 to TRBJ2-5, with 7 bases identical to TRBD1. In germline, CDR1 is MNHNS, CDR2 SASEGT. This CDR3 is built from 16 residues. J was trimmed by 3 bases and V by 1 base; bases with no gene match: 8.

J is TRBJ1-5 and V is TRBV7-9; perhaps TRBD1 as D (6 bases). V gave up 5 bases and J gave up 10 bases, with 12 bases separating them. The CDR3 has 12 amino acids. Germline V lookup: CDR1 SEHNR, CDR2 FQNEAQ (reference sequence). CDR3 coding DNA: TGTGCCAGCAGCCGAATGGACAGACCCCAGCATTTT. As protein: CASSRMDRPQHF.

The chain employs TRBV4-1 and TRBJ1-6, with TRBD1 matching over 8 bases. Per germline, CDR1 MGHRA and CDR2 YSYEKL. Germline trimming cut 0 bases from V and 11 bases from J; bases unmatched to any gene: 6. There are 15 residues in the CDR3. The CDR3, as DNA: TGCGCCAGCAGCCAAGATGTGCAGGGGGCGGCACCCCTCCACTTT. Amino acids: CASSQDVQGAAPLHF.

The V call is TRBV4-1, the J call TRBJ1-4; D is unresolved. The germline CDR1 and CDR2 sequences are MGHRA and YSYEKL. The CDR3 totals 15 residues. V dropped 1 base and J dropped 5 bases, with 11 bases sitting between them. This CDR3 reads CASSQGRATNEKLFF. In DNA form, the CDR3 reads TGCGCCAGCAGCCAAGGGAGGGCGACAAATGAAAAACTGTTTTTT.

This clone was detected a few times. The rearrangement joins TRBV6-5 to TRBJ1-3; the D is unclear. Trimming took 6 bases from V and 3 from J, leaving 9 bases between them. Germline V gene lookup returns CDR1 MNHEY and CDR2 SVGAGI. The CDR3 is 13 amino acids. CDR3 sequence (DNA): TGTGCCAGCAGCCGGACTGATGGAAACACCATATATTTT. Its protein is CASSRTDGNTIYF.

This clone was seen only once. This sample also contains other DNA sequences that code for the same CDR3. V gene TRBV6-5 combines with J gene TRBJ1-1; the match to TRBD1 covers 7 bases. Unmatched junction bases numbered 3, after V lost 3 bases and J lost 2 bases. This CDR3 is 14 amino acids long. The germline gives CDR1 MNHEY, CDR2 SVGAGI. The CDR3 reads CASSYRQGNTEAFF. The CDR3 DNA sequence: TGTGCCAGCAGTTATCGACAGGGCAACACTGAAGCTTTCTTT.

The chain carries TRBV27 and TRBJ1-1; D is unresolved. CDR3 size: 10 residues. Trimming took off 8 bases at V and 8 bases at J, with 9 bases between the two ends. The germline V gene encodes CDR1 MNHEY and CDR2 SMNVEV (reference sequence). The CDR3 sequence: CASDTGEAFF. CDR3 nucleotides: TGTGCCAGCGACACGGGGGAAGCTTTCTTT.

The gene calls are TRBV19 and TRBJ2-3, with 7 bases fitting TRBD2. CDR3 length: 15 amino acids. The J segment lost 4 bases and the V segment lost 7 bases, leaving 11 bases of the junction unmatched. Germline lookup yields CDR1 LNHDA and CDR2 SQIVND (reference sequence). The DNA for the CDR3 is TGTGCCAGTAAGGGGAGGGAGCTTTTCGCAGATACGCAGTATTTT. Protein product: CASKGRELFADTQYF.

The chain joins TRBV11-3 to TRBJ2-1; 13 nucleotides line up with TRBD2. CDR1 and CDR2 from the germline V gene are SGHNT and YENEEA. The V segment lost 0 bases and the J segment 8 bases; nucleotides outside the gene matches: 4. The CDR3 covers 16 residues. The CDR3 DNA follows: TGTGCCAGCAGCTTAGATGGGACTAGCGGGGTCGATGAGCAGTTCTTC. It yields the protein CASSLDGTSGVDEQFF.

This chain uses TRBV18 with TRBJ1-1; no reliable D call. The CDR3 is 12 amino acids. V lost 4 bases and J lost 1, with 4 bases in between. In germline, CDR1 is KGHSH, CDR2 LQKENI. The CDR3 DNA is TGTGCCAGCTCACTGGCGAACACTGAAGCTTTCTTT. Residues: CASSLANTEAFF.

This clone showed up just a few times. CDR3 residues: CASSVSLAGGYNEQFF. The DNA of the CDR3 is TGTGCCAGCAGTGTTTCCTTAGCGGGGGGGTACAATGAGCAGTTCTTC. The chain uses TRBV2 and TRBJ2-1; 11 bases are a match to TRBD2. V dropped 4 bases and J dropped 4; count of bases not matched to a gene: 6. This CDR3 is 16 amino acids long. CDR1 is SNHLY, CDR2 FYNNEI, per germline.

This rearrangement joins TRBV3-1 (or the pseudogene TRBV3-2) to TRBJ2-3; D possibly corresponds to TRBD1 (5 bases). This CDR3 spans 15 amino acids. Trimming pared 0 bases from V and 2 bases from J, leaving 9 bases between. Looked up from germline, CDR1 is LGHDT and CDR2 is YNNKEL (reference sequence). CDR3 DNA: TGTGCCAGCAGCCAAGATGGGGCTGACACAGATACGCAGTATTTT. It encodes CASSQDGADTDTQYF.

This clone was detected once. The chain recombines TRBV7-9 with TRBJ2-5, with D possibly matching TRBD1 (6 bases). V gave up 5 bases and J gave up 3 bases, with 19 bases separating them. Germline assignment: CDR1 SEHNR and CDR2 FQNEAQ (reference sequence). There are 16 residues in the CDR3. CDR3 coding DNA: TGTGCCAGCAGCCGGCGGCAGGGGAGCAAAGAAGAGACCCAGTACTTC. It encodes CASSRRQGSKEETQYF. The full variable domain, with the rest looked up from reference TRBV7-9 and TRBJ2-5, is DTGVSQNPRHKITKRGQNVTFRCDPISEHNRLYWYRQTLGQGPEFLTYFQNEAQLEKSRLLSDRFSAERPKGSFSTLEIQRTEQGDSAMYLCASSRRQGSKEETQYFGPGTRLLVL.

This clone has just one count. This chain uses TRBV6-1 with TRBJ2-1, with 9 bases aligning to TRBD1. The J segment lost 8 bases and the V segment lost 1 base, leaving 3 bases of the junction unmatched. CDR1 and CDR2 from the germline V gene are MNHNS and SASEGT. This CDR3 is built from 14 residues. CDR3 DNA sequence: TGTGCCAGCAGTGAAGACCGGGACAGGGATGAGCAGTTCTTC. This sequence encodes CASSEDRDRDEQFF.

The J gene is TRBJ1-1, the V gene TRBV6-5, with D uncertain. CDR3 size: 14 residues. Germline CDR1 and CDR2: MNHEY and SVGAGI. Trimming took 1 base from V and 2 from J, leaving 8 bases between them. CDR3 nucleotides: TGTGCCAGCAGTTACTATGCGGGTAACACTGAAGCTTTCTTT. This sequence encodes CASSYYAGNTEAFF.